This T cell receptor beta chain was found in a study of graft-versus-host responses after intestinal transplantation. The overall study: All recipients were given anti-thymocyte globulin induction, and tacrolimus and steroids were then administered for around three years.

The CDR3 totals 13 residues. Between the trimmed V and J ends, which lost 2 bases and 11 bases, there was a span of 16 bases. Germline CDR1 and CDR2: GTSNPN and SVGIG (reference sequence). Generated by immunoSEQ multiplex PCR, the TCRdb table keeps only in-frame clones and is missing some. The sample contains about 4,700 clones, 27% of which appear only once. The study plated about 200,000 CFSE-labeled responders with about 200,000 irradiated, violet-dye-labeled stimulators. This receptor was identified in a human patient who was an organ donor for intestinal transplantation. This chain connects TRBV30 to TRBJ1-5; possible D gene TRBD1, 5 bases. The sample was alloreactive CD8+ T cells from a mixed lymphocyte reaction culture, taken before transplantation. Described subset: CFSE-low proliferating T cells sorted from roughly 6-day pre-transplant mixed lymphocyte reaction (GvH or HvG direction). In nucleotides, the CDR3 is TGTGCCTGGAGTCCCAGGGTATCATTAGCCCAGCATTTT. Its protein is CAWSPRVSLAQHF.